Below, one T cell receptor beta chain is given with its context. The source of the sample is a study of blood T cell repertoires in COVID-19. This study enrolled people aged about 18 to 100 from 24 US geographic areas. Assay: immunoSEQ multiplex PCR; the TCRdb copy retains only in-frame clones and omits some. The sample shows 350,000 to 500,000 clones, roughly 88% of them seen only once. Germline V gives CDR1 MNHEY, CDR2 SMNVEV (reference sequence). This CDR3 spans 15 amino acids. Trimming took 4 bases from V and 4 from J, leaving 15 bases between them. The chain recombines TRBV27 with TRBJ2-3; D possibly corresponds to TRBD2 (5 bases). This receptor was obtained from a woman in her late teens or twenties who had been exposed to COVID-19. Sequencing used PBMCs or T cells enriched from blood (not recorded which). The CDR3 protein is CASSSYSVRADTQYF. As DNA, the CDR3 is TGTGCCAGCAGTTCGTATAGCGTGAGGGCAGATACGCAGTATTTT.